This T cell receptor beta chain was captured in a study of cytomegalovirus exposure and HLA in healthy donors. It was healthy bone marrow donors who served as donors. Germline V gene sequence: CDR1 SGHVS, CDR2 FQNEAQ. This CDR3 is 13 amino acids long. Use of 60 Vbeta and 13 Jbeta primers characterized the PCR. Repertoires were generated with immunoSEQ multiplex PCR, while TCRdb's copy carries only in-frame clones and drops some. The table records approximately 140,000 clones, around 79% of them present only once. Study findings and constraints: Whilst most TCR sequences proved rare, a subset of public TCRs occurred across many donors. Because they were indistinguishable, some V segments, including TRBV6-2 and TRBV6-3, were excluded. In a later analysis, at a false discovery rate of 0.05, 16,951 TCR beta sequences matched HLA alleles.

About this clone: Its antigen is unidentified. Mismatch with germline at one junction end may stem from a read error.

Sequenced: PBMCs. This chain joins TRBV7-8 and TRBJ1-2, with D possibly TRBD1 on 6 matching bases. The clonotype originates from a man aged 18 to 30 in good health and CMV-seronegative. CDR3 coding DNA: TGTGCCAGCACCTTACAGGGATCCTATGGCTACACCTTC. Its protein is CASTLQGSYGYTF.